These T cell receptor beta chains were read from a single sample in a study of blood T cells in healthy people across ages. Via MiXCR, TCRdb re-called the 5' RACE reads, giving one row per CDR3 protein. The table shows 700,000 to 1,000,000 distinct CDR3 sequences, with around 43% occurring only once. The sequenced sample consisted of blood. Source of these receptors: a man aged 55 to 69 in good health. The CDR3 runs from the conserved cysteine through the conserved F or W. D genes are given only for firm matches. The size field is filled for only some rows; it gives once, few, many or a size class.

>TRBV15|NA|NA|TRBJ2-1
CATSREMGASRNEQFF
TGTGCCACCAGCAGAGAAATGGGTGCGTCACGGAATGAGCAGTTCTTC
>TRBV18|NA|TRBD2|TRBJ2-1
CASYPSGVSPNEQFF
TGTGCCAGCTACCCTAGCGGGGTTTCCCCCAATGAGCAGTTCTTC
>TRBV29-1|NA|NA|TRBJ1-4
CSPDGGTNKKLFF
TGCAGCCCCGACGGGGGGACTAATAAAAAACTGTTTTTT
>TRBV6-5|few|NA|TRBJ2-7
CASSYSRVQAYEQYF
TGTGCCAGCAGTTACTCGAGGGTACAGGCCTACGAGCAGTACTTC
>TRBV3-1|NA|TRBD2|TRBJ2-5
CASSPWTSDQGTQYF
TGTGCCAGCAGCCCTTGGACTAGCGATCAAGGGACCCAGTACTTC
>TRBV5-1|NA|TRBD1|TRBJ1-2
CASSLGDSANYGYTF
TGCGCCAGCAGCTTGGGGGACAGCGCTAACTATGGCTACACCTTC
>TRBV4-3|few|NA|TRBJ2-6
CASSQDLWLISSGGANVLTF
TGCGCCAGCAGCCAAGATCTTTGGTTAATCAGTTCTGGTGGGGCCAACGTCCTGACTTTC
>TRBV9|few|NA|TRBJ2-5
CASSQPDKGQETQYF
TGTGCCAGCAGCCAACCGGACAAAGGCCAAGAGACCCAGTACTTC
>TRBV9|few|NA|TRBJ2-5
CASSPGTLRGETQYF
TGTGCCAGCAGCCCAGGAACCCTTAGGGGAGAGACCCAGTACTTC
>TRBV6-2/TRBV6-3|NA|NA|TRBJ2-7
CASRRSGTDYEQYF
TGTGCCAGCAGACGTTCCGGGACGGACTACGAGCAGTACTTC
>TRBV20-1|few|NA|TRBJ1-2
CSAREAGAANYGYTF
TGCAGTGCTAGAGAGGCAGGGGCAGCCAACTATGGCTACACCTTC
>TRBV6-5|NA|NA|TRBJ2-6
CASSYSAVSGANVLTF
TGTGCCAGCAGTTACTCGGCAGTCTCTGGGGCCAACGTCCTGACTTTC
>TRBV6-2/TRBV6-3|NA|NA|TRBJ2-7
CASSYVSQGLFYEQYF
TGTGCCAGCAGTTACGTCTCACAGGGTCTCTTCTACGAGCAGTACTTC
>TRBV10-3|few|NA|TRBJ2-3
CAISEGEFTTDTQYF
TGTGCCATCAGTGAGGGAGAGTTTACGACAGATACGCAGTATTTT
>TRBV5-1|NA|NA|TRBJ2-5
CASSLEGRRELETQYF
TGCGCCAGCAGCTTGGAGGGACGGAGGGAACTGGAGACCCAGTACTTC
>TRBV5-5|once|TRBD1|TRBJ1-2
CASSPPDRGGYTF
TGTGCCAGCAGCCCCCCGGACAGGGGAGGCTACACCTTC
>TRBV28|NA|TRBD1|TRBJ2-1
CASSLLTGASNEQFF
TGTGCCAGCAGTTTACTTACAGGGGCGTCCAATGAGCAGTTCTTC
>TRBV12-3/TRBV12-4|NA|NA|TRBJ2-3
CASSVLLVADTQYF
TGTGCCAGCAGTGTTTTGCTAGTCGCAGATACGCAGTATTTT
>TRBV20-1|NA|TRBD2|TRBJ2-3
CSASKAGGITDTQYF
TGCAGTGCTTCTAAAGCGGGGGGCATCACAGATACGCAGTATTTT
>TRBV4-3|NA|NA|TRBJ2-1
CASSQPGPGQFF
TGCGCCAGCAGCCAACCGGGACCAGGGCAGTTCTTC
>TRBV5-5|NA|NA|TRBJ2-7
CASSLGAGSHYEQYF
TGTGCCAGCAGCTTGGGGGCAGGGTCGCACTACGAGCAGTACTTC
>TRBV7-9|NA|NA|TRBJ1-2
CASSLLHGYGYTF
TGTGCCAGCAGTCTGCTGCACGGGTATGGCTACACCTTC
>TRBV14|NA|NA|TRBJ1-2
CASSQHLTPDYGYTF
TGTGCCAGCAGCCAACATCTGACCCCAGACTATGGCTACACCTTC
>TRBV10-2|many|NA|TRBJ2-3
CASSASGTSTQYF
TGCGCCAGCAGTGCCTCCGGGACCTCTACGCAGTATTTT
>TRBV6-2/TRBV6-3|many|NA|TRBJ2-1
CASSYRGSYNEQFF
TGTGCCAGCAGCTACCGGGGCTCCTACAATGAGCAGTTCTTC
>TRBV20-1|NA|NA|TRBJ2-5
CSASHLQETQYF
TGCAGTGCTAGTCACTTGCAAGAGACCCAGTACTTC
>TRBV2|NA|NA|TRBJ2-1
CALTNRFYNEQFF
TGTGCCCTCACAAACAGGTTTTACAATGAGCAGTTCTTC
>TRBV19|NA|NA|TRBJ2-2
CASNPGPNTGELFF
TGTGCCAGTAATCCGGGACCGAACACCGGGGAGCTGTTTTTT
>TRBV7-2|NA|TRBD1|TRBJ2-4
CASSPRGPKSLAKNIQYF
TGTGCCAGCAGCCCTAGGGGGCCGAAAAGCTTAGCCAAAAACATTCAGTACTTC
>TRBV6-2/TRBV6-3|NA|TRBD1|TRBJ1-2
CASSADRVLAAGTF
TGTGCCAGCAGTGCCGACAGGGTTTTGGCGGCTGGCACCTTC
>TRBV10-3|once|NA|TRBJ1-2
CAIIGGGGDYGYTF
TGTGCCATCATCGGCGGGGGCGGGGACTATGGCTACACCTTC
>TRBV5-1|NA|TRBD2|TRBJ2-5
CASSSSSGVETQYF
TGCGCCAGCAGCTCGAGCAGCGGGGTAGAGACCCAGTACTTC
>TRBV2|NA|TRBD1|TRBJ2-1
CASKGDRTYNEQFF
TGTGCCAGCAAGGGGGACAGAACCTACAATGAGCAGTTCTTC
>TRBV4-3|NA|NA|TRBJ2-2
CASSREPNTGELFF
TGCGCCAGCAGCCGAGAACCGAACACCGGGGAGCTGTTTTTT
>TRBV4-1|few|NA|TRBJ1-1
CASSQDLNWDTEAFF
TGCGCCAGCAGCCAAGATCTCAATTGGGACACTGAAGCTTTCTTT
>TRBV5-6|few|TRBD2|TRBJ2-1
CASSLLAGTEQFF
TGTGCCAGCAGCTTACTAGCGGGGACAGAGCAGTTCTTC
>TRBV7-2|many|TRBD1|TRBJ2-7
CASSSGQLPREQYF
TGTGCCAGCAGCTCGGGACAGCTTCCACGCGAGCAGTACTTC
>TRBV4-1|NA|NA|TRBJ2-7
CASSQGTGPSVEQYF
TGCGCCAGCAGCCAAGGAACGGGACCTAGCGTCGAGCAGTACTTC
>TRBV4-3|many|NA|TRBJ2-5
CASSQDFTGAETQYF
TGCGCCAGCAGCCAAGATTTCACGGGTGCAGAGACCCAGTACTTC
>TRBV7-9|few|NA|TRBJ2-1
CASSPTLYPYNEQFF
TGTGCCAGCAGCCCGACACTTTATCCATACAATGAGCAGTTCTTC
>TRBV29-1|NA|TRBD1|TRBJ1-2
CSGSGTGDYGYTF
TGCAGCGGCTCCGGGACAGGAGATTATGGCTACACCTTC
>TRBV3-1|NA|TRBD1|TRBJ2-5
CASTRTGQGVETQYF
TGTGCCAGCACCCGTACGGGACAGGGAGTAGAGACCCAGTACTTC
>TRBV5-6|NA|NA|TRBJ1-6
CASSWGTRTVRSSYNSPLHF
TGTGCCAGCAGCTGGGGAACCAGGACAGTGAGGAGCTCCTATAATTCACCCCTCCACTTT
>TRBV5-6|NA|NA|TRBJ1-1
CASSSSWGTEAFF
TGTGCCAGCAGCTCCAGTTGGGGCACTGAAGCTTTCTTT
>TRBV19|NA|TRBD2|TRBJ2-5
CASSKGLAGGLTQETQYF
TGTGCCAGTAGTAAAGGACTAGCGGGGGGGTTAACTCAAGAGACCCAGTACTTC
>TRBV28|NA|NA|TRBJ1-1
CASRGAGTVNTEAFF
TGTGCCAGCAGAGGGGCAGGAACCGTGAACACTGAAGCTTTCTTT
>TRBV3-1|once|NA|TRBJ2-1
CASSQDPFRGISYNEQFF
TGTGCCAGCAGCCAAGATCCGTTCAGGGGCATTTCCTACAATGAGCAGTTCTTC
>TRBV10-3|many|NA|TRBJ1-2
CAISIGQEDYGYTF
TGTGCCATCAGTATTGGGCAGGAGGACTATGGCTACACCTTC
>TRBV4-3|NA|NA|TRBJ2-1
CASSQDFGQERYNEQFF
TGCGCCAGCAGCCAAGATTTTGGGCAGGAAAGATACAATGAGCAGTTCTTC
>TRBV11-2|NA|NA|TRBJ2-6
CASSLDLVASDGGANVLTF
TGTGCCAGCAGCTTAGATCTGGTGGCTAGCGATGGTGGGGCCAACGTCCTGACTTTC
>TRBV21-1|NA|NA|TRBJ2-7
CASSKEFASYEQYF
TGTGCCAGCAGCAAAGAGTTCGCCTCCTACGAGCAGTACTTC
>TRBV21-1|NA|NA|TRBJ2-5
CASSKEMWTSGTKETQYF
TGTGCCAGCAGCAAAGAAATGTGGACTAGCGGGACCAAAGAGACCCAGTACTTC
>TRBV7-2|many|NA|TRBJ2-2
CASSPQGTNTGELFF
TGTGCCAGCAGCCCCCAAGGGACAAACACCGGGGAGCTGTTTTTT